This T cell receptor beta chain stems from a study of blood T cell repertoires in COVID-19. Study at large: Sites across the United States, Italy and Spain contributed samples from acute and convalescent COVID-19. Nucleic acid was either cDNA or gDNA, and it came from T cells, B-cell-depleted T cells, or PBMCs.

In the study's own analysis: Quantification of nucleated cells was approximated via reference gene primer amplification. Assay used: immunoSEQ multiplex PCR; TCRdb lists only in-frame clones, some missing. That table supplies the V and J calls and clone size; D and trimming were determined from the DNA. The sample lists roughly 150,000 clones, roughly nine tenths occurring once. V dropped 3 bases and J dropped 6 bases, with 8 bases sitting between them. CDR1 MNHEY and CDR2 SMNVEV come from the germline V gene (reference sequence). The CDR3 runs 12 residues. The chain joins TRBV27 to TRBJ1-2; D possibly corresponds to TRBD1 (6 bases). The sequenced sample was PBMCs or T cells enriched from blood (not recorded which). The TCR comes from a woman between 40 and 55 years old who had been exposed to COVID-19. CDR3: CASSLTGNGYTF. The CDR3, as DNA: TGTGCCAGCAGTTTGACAGGAAATGGCTACACCTTC.